Below, 32 T cell receptor beta chains from the same sample are listed, as sequenced in a study of blood T cell repertoires in COVID-19. Method: immunoSEQ multiplex PCR; TCRdb's copy keeps in-frame clones and lacks some. The sample lists more than 70,000 clones; around four fifths were seen once. Sequencing used peripheral blood. The origin of the receptors is a human donor in a cohort sampled during active COVID-19.

The chain couples TRBV5-1 to TRBJ1-2, with 8 bases identical to TRBD1. The CDR3 is 15 residues long. Trimming cost V 0 bases and J 3 bases; bases outside gene matches: 4. Germline CDR1 SGHRS, CDR2 YFSETQ. CDR3 in DNA: TGCGCCAGCAGCTTGGTGGCAGGGGGCGACTATGGCTACACCTTC. Residues: CASSLVAGGDYGYTF.

The gene calls are TRBV11-2 and TRBJ2-1; D gene uncertain. Per germline, CDR1 SGHAT and CDR2 FQNNGV. CDR3 length equals 15 residues. Trimming stripped 4 bases from V and 4 bases from J, with 14 bases between. The CDR3 region has the DNA TGTGCCAGCAGCTCCCAGCGACGGGTGTACAATGAGCAGTTCTTC. This encodes CASSSQRRVYNEQFF.

The CDR3 nucleotides are TGTGCCAGCAGTGAAGTAGTGCCTTCGGGCAATCAGCCCCAGCATTTT. Amino acid sequence: CASSEVVPSGNQPQHF. The rearrangement links TRBV2 to TRBJ1-5; no clear D gene. V lost 1 base and J lost 2, with 12 bases in between. Germline V lookup: CDR1 SNHLY, CDR2 FYNNEI. The CDR3 extends over 16 amino acids.

The chain employs TRBV7-3 and TRBJ1-1; D is perhaps TRBD1 (6 bases). The length of the CDR3 is 13 residues. V was trimmed by 5 bases and J by 7 bases, leaving 14 bases between them. CDR1 is SGHTA and CDR2 is FQGTGA in the germline V gene. CDR3 sequence reads: CASSLGQGSEAFF. The CDR3 bases are TGTGCCAGCAGCCTCGGTCAGGGGAGTGAAGCTTTCTTT. The full variable domain, rest sourced from reference TRBV7-3 and TRBJ1-1, is GAGVSQTPSNKVTEKGKYVELRCDPISGHTALYWYRQSLGQGPEFLIYFQGTGAADDSGLPNDRFFAVRPEGSVSTLKIQRTERGDSAVYLCASSLGQGSEAFFGQGTRLTVV.

The chain has TRBV9 and TRBJ1-6, with 9 bases that match TRBD1. V shed 2 bases and J 1 base; nucleotides not matched to a gene: 4. The CDR3 contains 17 residues. The germline V gene has CDR1 SGDLS and CDR2 YYNGEE. The CDR3, as DNA: TGTGCCAGCAGCGTCACAGGGGGCGCTTCCTATAATTCACCCCTCCACTTT. Translating it yields CASSVTGGASYNSPLHF.

The CDR3: CASSFTANSYNEQFF. CDR3 nucleotides: TGCGCCAGCAGCTTTACTGCTAACTCCTACAATGAGCAGTTCTTC. The chain couples TRBV5-1 to TRBJ2-1; D gene unclear. The CDR3 totals 15 residues. The V gene lost 2 bases and the J gene lost 0 bases, with 9 bases spanning the gap. Looked up from germline, CDR1 is SGHRS and CDR2 is YFSETQ.

The genes are TRBV2 and TRBJ1-2; 7 bases line up with TRBD1. CDR3 length equals 16 residues. The germline V gene has CDR1 SNHLY and CDR2 FYNNEI. V lost 8 bases to trimming and J lost 1 base; unmatched junction nucleotides: 13. This CDR3 is CASYDRVGLGNYGYTF. CDR3 nucleotide sequence: TGTGCCAGCTACGACAGGGTCGGTCTGGGTAACTATGGCTACACCTTC.

This clone was picked up a small number of times. The V gene is TRBV18, the J gene TRBJ2-7; D might be TRBD1 (5 bases). Looked up from germline, CDR1 is KGHSH and CDR2 is LQKENI. The V end was cut by 3 bases, the J end by 0 bases, with 12 bases between. The CDR3 is 15 amino acids. The DNA for the CDR3 is TGTGCCAGCTCACCCGGCCAGGGTTTCTCCTACGAGCAGTACTTC. This codes for CASSPGQGFSYEQYF.

This clone was found a few times. V is TRBV18 and J is TRBJ1-2, with 7 bases identical to TRBD1. V trimming: 0 bases; J trimming: 8 bases; junction bases outside the gene matches: 9. The germline CDR1 and CDR2 sequences are KGHSH and LQKENI. The CDR3 length is 15 residues. The CDR3 is CASSPPPGRRGGYTF. The CDR3 nucleotides are TGTGCCAGCTCACCACCTCCGGGCCGCAGGGGGGGCTACACCTTC.

The rearrangement uses TRBV5-1 and TRBJ2-7; TRBD2 matches at 7 bases. The CDR3 has 16 amino acids. J was trimmed by 0 bases and V by 0 bases; bases with no gene match: 6. In germline, CDR1 is SGHRS, CDR2 YFSETQ. The CDR3 nucleotides read TGCGCCAGCAGCTTGGGGCCGGCTAGCGGCTCCTACGAGCAGTACTTC. It specifies CASSLGPASGSYEQYF.

V is TRBV3-1 (or the pseudogene TRBV3-2) and J is TRBJ2-5; weak D call: TRBD2 (5 bases). In germline, CDR1 is LGHDT, CDR2 YNNKEL (reference sequence). V was cut by 3 bases and J by 4 bases, with 15 bases left in between. This CDR3 is built from 15 residues. The CDR3: CASSQGLAGRETQYF. CDR3 DNA: TGTGCCAGCAGCCAGGGTCTGGCGGGTAGAGAGACCCAGTACTTC.

The chain carries TRBV12-5 and TRBJ2-7, with 10 bases identical to TRBD1. This CDR3 region has 15 residues. Per germline, CDR1 LGHNT and CDR2 FRNRAP. Losses at the gene ends were 4 bases for V and 5 bases for J; bases not matched to a gene: 8. This CDR3 is CASGWGTGASNEQYF. The CDR3, as DNA: TGTGCTAGTGGTTGGGGGACAGGGGCGTCCAACGAGCAGTACTTC.

The rearrangement links TRBV3-1 (or the pseudogene TRBV3-2) to TRBJ2-3; D possibly corresponds to TRBD2 (7 bases). CDR1 is LGHDT, CDR2 YNNKEL, per germline (reference sequence). The V end lost 4 bases, the J end lost 0 bases, and 23 bases lay between the germline ends. The CDR3 has 19 amino acids. CDR3: CASSPSQRAGAFSTDTQYF. The DNA of the CDR3 is TGTGCCAGCAGCCCCTCGCAGCGCGCGGGGGCCTTTAGCACAGATACGCAGTATTTT.

The chain is built from TRBV4-1 and TRBJ2-3; TRBD2 aligns across 8 bases. V lost 3 bases and J lost 2; bases outside the gene matches: 4. Germline CDR1 reads MGHRA; CDR2 reads YSYEKL. The CDR3 is 15 residues long. The CDR3 sequence is CASSQISGATDTQYF. CDR3 coding DNA: TGCGCCAGCAGCCAGATTAGCGGGGCCACAGATACGCAGTATTTT.

J is TRBJ2-2 and V is TRBV2; the match to TRBD2 covers 10 bases. CDR1 is SNHLY and CDR2 is FYNNEI in the germline V gene. The V segment lost 6 bases and the J segment 5 bases; nucleotides outside the gene matches: 6. This CDR3 contains 15 residues. CDR3 sequence: CASRFSGGGTGELFF. The CDR3 region has the DNA TGTGCCAGCAGATTCAGCGGGGGGGGGACCGGGGAGCTGTTTTTT. Supplemented by reference TRBV2 and TRBJ2-2, the full variable domain reads EPEVTQTPSHQVTQMGQEVILRCVPISNHLYFYWYRQILGQKVEFLVSFYNNEISEKSEIFDDQFSVERPDGSNFTLKIRSTKLEDSAMYFCASRFSGGGTGELFFGEGSRLTVL.

This chain connects TRBV7-8 to TRBJ2-3, with D maybe TRBD1 (5 bases). The germline CDR1 and CDR2 sequences are SGHVS and FQNEAQ. The CDR3 totals 13 residues. Between the trimmed V and J ends, which lost 8 bases and 4 bases, there was a span of 13 bases. The CDR3 region is CASGRQGADTQYF. The CDR3 DNA is TGTGCCAGCGGCAGGCAAGGGGCAGATACGCAGTATTTT.

The chain recombines TRBV7-6 with TRBJ1-4; D gene unclear. Germline V gives CDR1 SGHVS, CDR2 FNYEAQ. V was clipped by 7 bases and J by 0 bases, with 9 bases between them. The length of the CDR3 is 14 residues. The CDR3 DNA reads TGTGCCAGCACCCCGAGGACAACTAATGAAAAACTGTTTTTT. Translation gives CASTPRTTNEKLFF.

The chain couples TRBV5-6 to TRBJ2-2, with a possible D match to TRBD1 (5 bases). The CDR3 consists of 16 residues. V was shortened by 1 base and J by 3 bases, with 13 bases between the two germline ends. Germline V gene data show CDR1 as SGHDT and CDR2 as YYEEEE. CDR3 loop: CASSLSWGADTGELFF. CDR3 DNA sequence: TGTGCCAGCAGCTTGTCCTGGGGCGCGGACACCGGGGAGCTGTTTTTT. Supplemented by reference TRBV5-6 and TRBJ2-2, the full variable domain reads DAGVTQSPTHLIKTRGQQVTLRCSPKSGHDTVSWYQQALGQGPQFIFQYYEEEERQRGNFPDRFSGHQFPNYSSELNVNALLLGDSALYLCASSLSWGADTGELFFGEGSRLTVL.

This chain uses TRBV30 with TRBJ1-5, with 7 bases aligning to TRBD1. The CDR3 has 14 amino acids. Looked up from germline, CDR1 is GTSNPN and CDR2 is SVGIG (reference sequence). V trimming: 5 bases; J trimming: 1 base; junction bases outside the gene matches: 5. The CDR3 coding sequence is TGTGCCTGGGACAGGGTAGGGAGCAATCAGCCCCAGCATTTT. This translates into CAWDRVGSNQPQHF.

This clone was seen repeatedly, ten times or more. This chain links TRBV9 with TRBJ1-1; 8 nucleotides match TRBD1. The junction had 5 bases not matched to a gene; V was cut back by 3 bases and J by 7 bases. CDR1 is SGDLS, CDR2 YYNGEE, per germline. The CDR3 spans 13 residues. The CDR3 protein is CASSEDRGGEAFF. The CDR3 bases are TGTGCCAGCAGCGAAGACAGGGGCGGTGAAGCTTTCTTT.

V gene TRBV4-1 combines with J gene TRBJ1-4, with D maybe TRBD1 (5 bases). The V gene lost 2 bases and the J gene lost 7 bases, with 14 bases spanning the gap. The CDR3 contains 15 residues. Per germline, CDR1 MGHRA and CDR2 YSYEKL. In DNA form, the CDR3 reads TGCGCCAGCAGCCAACTGGGGCCTTTTGGTGAAAAACTGTTTTTT. Translation: CASSQLGPFGEKLFF.

The V call is TRBV3-1 (or the pseudogene TRBV3-2), the J call TRBJ2-3, with TRBD2 matching over 7 bases. With 4 bases clipped from V and 2 bases from J, the junction kept 6 bases outside the gene matches. Germline lookup yields CDR1 LGHDT and CDR2 YNNKEL (reference sequence). There are 15 residues in the CDR3. The CDR3 here is CASSPRDYSTDTQYF. The CDR3 nucleotides are TGTGCCAGCAGCCCGAGGGACTATTCCACAGATACGCAGTATTTT.

The rearrangement uses TRBV4-1 and TRBJ1-4, with 7 bases aligning to TRBD1. Trimming cost V 5 bases and J 1 base; bases outside gene matches: 10. The CDR3 has 17 amino acids. Germline CDR1 MGHRA, CDR2 YSYEKL. The chain's CDR3 is CASSGSGQYLTNEKLFF. CDR3 nucleotide sequence: TGCGCCAGCAGCGGTTCGGGACAGTACTTAACTAATGAAAAACTGTTTTTT.

This clone was counted only a few times. The chain has TRBV4-1 and TRBJ2-7; possibly TRBD1 for D (5 bases). With 0 bases removed from V and 3 bases from J, the gap between germline ends came to 9 bases. Germline CDR1 reads MGHRA; CDR2 reads YSYEKL. The CDR3 runs to 14 residues. CDR3 region: CASSQEIGHYEQYF. CDR3 nucleotide sequence: TGCGCCAGCAGCCAAGAGATTGGACACTACGAGCAGTACTTC.

The chain joins TRBV9 to TRBJ2-5; 7 nucleotides match TRBD1. This CDR3 has 14 amino acids. The germline gives CDR1 SGDLS, CDR2 YYNGEE. The ends lost 3 bases at V and 5 bases at J; junction bases unmatched: 7. The CDR3 DNA reads as TGTGCCAGCAGCGGAAGAGGGGGCAGGGAGACCCAGTACTTC. The encoded protein is CASSGRGGRETQYF.

CDR3 region: CATSDTGRLGDTIYF. The CDR3 DNA follows: TGTGCCACCAGTGATACGGGCCGCTTAGGGGACACCATATATTTT. This chain uses TRBV24-1 with TRBJ1-3, with D tentatively TRBD1 (5 bases). The CDR3 extends over 15 amino acids. V shed 3 bases and J shed 8 bases, with 16 bases lying between them. In germline, CDR1 is KGHDR, CDR2 SFDVKD.

The chain has TRBV3-1 (or the pseudogene TRBV3-2) and TRBJ2-5; 7 bases match TRBD1. Looked up from germline, CDR1 is LGHDT and CDR2 is YNNKEL (reference sequence). The J segment lost 4 bases and the V segment lost 5 bases, leaving 10 bases of the junction unmatched. The CDR3 is made up of 15 amino acids. The CDR3 DNA follows: TGTGCCAGCAGCTACAGGGGCCCGCGTGGAGAGACCCAGTACTTC. It yields the protein CASSYRGPRGETQYF.

The chain has TRBV5-1 and TRBJ1-1; 8 bases are a match to TRBD1. The CDR3 totals 14 residues. The ends lost 4 bases at V and 10 bases at J; junction bases unmatched: 12. Per the germline V gene, CDR1 is SGHRS and CDR2 is YFSETQ. DNA of the CDR3: TGCGCCAGCAGCCAATCCGGGACAGGCTTTTTAGCTTTCTTT. The encoded protein is CASSQSGTGFLAFF. Based on the CDR3 plus reference TRBV5-1 and TRBJ1-1, the full variable domain is KAGVTQTPRYLIKTRGQQVTLSCSPISGHRSVSWYQQTPGQGLQFLFEYFSETQRNKGNFPGRFSGRQFSNSRSEMNVSTLELGDSALYLCASSQSGTGFLAFFGQGTRLTVV.

J is TRBJ2-2 and V is TRBV15; weak D call: TRBD1 (6 bases). Per the germline V gene, CDR1 is LNHNV and CDR2 is YYDKDF (reference sequence). The CDR3 sequence is 13 residues long. V gave up 7 bases and J gave up 3 bases, with 9 bases separating them. The CDR3 loop reads CATIHRDTGELFF. As DNA, the CDR3 is TGTGCCACCATTCACAGGGACACCGGGGAGCTGTTTTTT.

This clone was counted between two and nine times. The chain recombines TRBV6-7 with TRBJ2-2, with D perhaps matching TRBD2 (5 bases). TRBV6-7 is an ORF, with its function uncertain. CDR3 length equals 15 residues. V was shortened by 2 bases and J by 4 bases, with 11 bases between the two germline ends. The CDR3 nucleotides are TGTGCCAGCAGTTACCAGGAGGTCTCCACCGGGGAGCTGTTTTTT. Its translation: CASSYQEVSTGELFF.

The V call is TRBV5-1, the J call TRBJ1-3, with D hard to call. The CDR3 sequence is 15 residues long. Germline V lookup: CDR1 SGHRS, CDR2 YFSETQ. Trimming removed 0 bases from V and 3 bases from J, with 10 bases in between. For the CDR3, the DNA is TGCGCCAGCAGCTTGGGATTTCGGGGTGGAAACACCATATATTTT. It encodes CASSLGFRGGNTIYF.

The J gene is TRBJ2-3, the V gene TRBV5-6; TRBD2 matches at 11 bases. Germline assignment: CDR1 SGHDT and CDR2 YYEEEE. J gave up 4 bases and V 2 bases, and 3 bases lay outside the gene matches. The CDR3 is 15 residues long. The CDR3 nucleotides are TGTGCCAGCAGCTTTAGCGGGGGGGCCCCAGATACGCAGTATTTT. It translates to CASSFSGGAPDTQYF.